The 18 T cell receptor beta chains given below trace back to one sample, sequenced in a study of CD8 T cells in Susac syndrome (dated by TCRdb to between 2018 and 2021). Library preparation employed the immunoSEQ multiplex PCR assay. RNA was extracted using the RNeasy kit, and roughly 0.45 to 1 ug of the RNA was reverse transcribed with random hexamers. Using fastp at Q25 and MiXCR, TCRdb reprocessed the public reads and kept productive beta chains. Each record represents a unique CDR3 protein, reported with the most common genes and DNA among its rows. This sample gives 200,000 to 250,000 distinct CDR3 sequences in total; 94% of them show up just once. The top ten clonotypes cover approximately 0.15% of the sample. Material for sequencing was CD4+ T cells from PBMCs. All receptors come from a human donor with Susac syndrome.

V and J are TRBV28 and TRBJ2-5; D call uncertain. Germline loops: CDR1 MDHEN, CDR2 SYDVKM. Trimming shortened V by 7 bases and J by 2 bases, and 11 bases separated the two germline ends. CDR3 size: 13 residues. The chain's CDR3 is CASTLAGQETQYF. CDR3 bases: TGTGCCAGCACCCTTGCCGGGCAAGAGACCCAGTACTTC.

CDR3 in DNA: TGTGCCTGGAGCGGACAGGGGCCAGGGCACGAGCAGTACTTC. Protein product: CAWSGQGPGHEQYF. J is TRBJ2-7 and V is TRBV30, with 9 nucleotides matching TRBD1. V was pared by 3 bases and J by 5 bases, with 8 bases of the junction left unmatched. There are 14 residues in the CDR3. Germline CDR1 reads GTSNPN; CDR2 reads SVGIG (reference sequence).

This chain connects TRBV7-6 to TRBJ2-5; 9 nucleotides agree with TRBD2. V gave up 4 bases and J gave up 1 base; unmatched junction bases: 22. This CDR3 has 21 amino acids. Germline V gene lookup returns CDR1 SGHVS and CDR2 FNYEAQ. CDR3 DNA: TGTGCCAGCAGCTCCACCCGCCCAGCGGGGGGCCGAGCAAGGGCCCAAGAGACCCAGTACTTC. This translates into CASSSTRPAGGRARAQETQYF.

The chain joins TRBV20-1 to TRBJ1-1; D call uncertain. Trimming took 1 base from V and 0 from J, leaving 18 bases between them. CDR1 and CDR2 from the germline V gene are DFQATT and SNEGSKA (reference sequence). The CDR3 runs 17 residues. The DNA for the CDR3 is TGCAGTGCTAGAGGTCCCCCCGGGATTAGGATGAACACTGAAGCTTTCTTT. Protein sequence: CSARGPPGIRMNTEAFF.

This chain connects TRBV6-2 or TRBV6-3 to TRBJ2-1; D is ambiguous. The CDR3 covers 14 residues. Germline assignment: CDR1 MNHEY and CDR2 SVGEGT. The germline V and J ends were trimmed by 5 bases and 5 bases, with 13 bases remaining between them. CDR3 DNA: TGTGCCAGCAGTCGCGCCGCCGGTAACAATGAGCAGTTCTTC. It translates to CASSRAAGNNEQFF.

The chain couples TRBV19 to TRBJ1-4; no firm D call. From germline, CDR1 is LNHDA and CDR2 SQIVND (reference sequence). The CDR3 is 15 amino acids. V shed 3 bases and J shed 5 bases, with 13 bases lying between them. The CDR3 nucleotides are TGTGCCAGTAGTATTATGACGGCGTTAAATGAAAAACTGTTTTTT. This encodes CASSIMTALNEKLFF.

V usage is TRBV5-6 and J usage is TRBJ1-1; perhaps TRBD1 as D (6 bases). CDR1 is SGHDT, CDR2 YYEEEE, per germline. The V end lost 4 bases, the J end lost 0 bases, and 10 bases lay between the germline ends. The CDR3 sequence is 14 residues long. The CDR3 DNA sequence: TGTGCCAGCAGCACAGGGTTCATGAACACTGAAGCTTTCTTT. Translating it yields CASSTGFMNTEAFF.

The V gene is TRBV20-1, the J gene TRBJ1-4; possibly TRBD1 for D (6 bases). The CDR3 totals 14 residues. CDR1 and CDR2 (germline): DFQATT, SNEGSKA (reference sequence). The V end lost 6 bases, the J end lost 7 bases, and 18 bases lay between the germline ends. CDR3 nucleotide sequence: TGCAGTGCCGCTCCCGGGACAAGTCCTGAAAAACTGTTTTTT. Protein: CSAAPGTSPEKLFF.

This chain joins TRBV12-3 or TRBV12-4 and TRBJ1-5; 8 nucleotides agree with TRBD1. J gave up 2 bases and V 5 bases, and 8 bases lay outside the gene matches. This CDR3 comprises 16 residues. This CDR3 is CASSNIRGPGNQPQHF. CDR3 nucleotide sequence: TGTGCCAGCAGTAACATCAGGGGGCCGGGCAATCAGCCCCAGCATTTT.

The chain uses TRBV7-9 and TRBJ2-1; the D gene is possibly TRBD2 (7 bases). Germline-derived CDR1 and CDR2 are SEHNR and FQNEAQ (reference sequence). The CDR3 covers 16 residues. V lost 10 bases and J 0 bases, leaving 19 bases between the germline ends. CDR3 in amino acids: CAITPGGLSSYNEQFF. The CDR3 DNA reads as TGTGCCATCACACCGGGGGGCCTCAGCTCCTACAATGAGCAGTTCTTC.

This chain uses TRBV6-2 or TRBV6-3 with TRBJ2-4; TRBD1 aligns across 9 bases. The CDR3 totals 16 residues. The germline gives CDR1 MNHEY, CDR2 SVGEGT. Losses at the gene ends were 2 bases for V and 9 bases for J; bases not matched to a gene: 11. The CDR3 is CASSYGGPGQGVIQYF. CDR3 DNA: TGTGCCAGCAGTTACGGGGGACCGGGACAGGGAGTCATTCAGTACTTC.

This chain links TRBV9 with TRBJ2-1, with D tentatively TRBD1 (6 bases). Germline CDR1 reads SGDLS; CDR2 reads YYNGEE. The CDR3 sequence is 14 residues long. Trimming pared 2 bases from V and 5 bases from J, leaving 11 bases between. The CDR3 bases are TGTGCCAGCAGCGTTCTCCAGGGGCACAATGAGCAGTTCTTC. Its translation is CASSVLQGHNEQFF.

The CDR3 sequence: CASSWKGEQYF. DNA of the CDR3: TGTGCCAGCAGTTGGAAGGGGGAGCAGTACTTC. The chain uses TRBV28 and TRBJ2-7; D is perhaps TRBD1 (5 bases). The V gene lost 4 bases and the J gene lost 7 bases, with 8 bases spanning the gap. Germline CDR1 and CDR2: MDHEN and SYDVKM. The CDR3 runs 11 residues.

J is TRBJ1-3 and V is TRBV20-1; D possibly corresponds to TRBD1 (5 bases). V was trimmed by 1 base and J by 0 bases, leaving 7 bases between them. CDR3 length: 14 residues. Germline loops: CDR1 DFQATT, CDR2 SNEGSKA (reference sequence). The CDR3 loop is CSARGGSSGNTIYF. In DNA form, the CDR3 reads TGCAGTGCTAGAGGGGGGAGCTCTGGAAACACCATATATTTT.

The CDR3 region has the DNA TGTGCCAGCAGCTTACATGCCGCGGAGGGCTACACCTTC. It translates to CASSLHAAEGYTF. The chain uses TRBV7-2 and TRBJ1-2; D remains ambiguous. The CDR3 extends over 13 amino acids. With 2 bases removed from V and 8 bases from J, the gap between germline ends came to 12 bases. CDR1 and CDR2 (germline): SGHTA, FQGNSA.

The rearrangement links TRBV29-1 to TRBJ1-5; D not certain. Germline V gene lookup returns CDR1 SQVTM and CDR2 ANQGSEA. The CDR3 loop spans 12 amino acids. Trimming pared 4 bases from V and 4 bases from J, leaving 8 bases between. The CDR3 nucleotides are TGCAGCGTTGGGCAGCCTAATCAGCCCCAGCATTTT. Its protein is CSVGQPNQPQHF.

The chain recombines TRBV3-1 with TRBJ1-2; D remains unclear. The CDR3 length is 15 residues. Germline CDR1 and CDR2: LGHDT and YNNKEL (reference sequence). Trimming took off 0 bases at V and 6 bases at J, with 14 bases between the two ends. CDR3 amino acids: CASSQESAKGDGYTF. The CDR3 DNA sequence: TGTGCCAGCAGCCAAGAATCTGCCAAAGGAGATGGCTACACCTTC.

The chain uses TRBV7-6 and TRBJ2-1, with a tentative D call TRBD1 (7 bases). CDR3 length: 16 residues. V gave up 5 bases and J gave up 6 bases, with 20 bases separating them. Germline V gene lookup returns CDR1 SGHVS and CDR2 FNYEAQ. For the CDR3, the DNA is TGTGCCAGCAGCCTCCTTACAGGGGAGGTGATCAATGAGCAGTTCTTC. Protein: CASSLLTGEVINEQFF.